The 19 T cell receptor beta chains presented below share a single source sample, sequenced in a study of blood T cell repertoires in COVID-19. Profiled with immunoSEQ multiplex PCR; TCRdb holds only in-frame clones, not every one. The repertoire holds some 64,000 clones, with roughly three quarters as singletons. The sample consisted of peripheral blood. Receptors were obtained from a man between 60 and 75 years old with COVID-19, enrolled during active disease.

This clone was found a few times. The chain is built from TRBV19 and TRBJ1-2; D gene unclear. Germline lookup yields CDR1 LNHDA and CDR2 SQIVND (reference sequence). Deletions cut 9 bases from V and 1 base from J, with 15 bases between. The CDR3 is made up of 14 amino acids. This CDR3 is CASSETTNNYGYTF. The CDR3 DNA reads TGTGCCAGCTCAGAGACAACCAATAACTATGGCTACACCTTC. Variable domain in full (rest from reference TRBV19 and TRBJ1-2): DGGITQSPKYLFRKEGQNVTLSCEQNLNHDAMYWYRQDPGQGLRLIYYSQIVNDFQKGDIAEGYSVSREKKESFPLTVTSAQKNPTAFYLCASSETTNNYGYTFGSGTRLTVV.

As DNA, the CDR3 is TGTGCCAGCAGCCCTAGCGGGGGGGCATCAGATACGCAGTATTTT. It translates to CASSPSGGASDTQYF. The V call is TRBV7-7, the J call TRBJ2-3, with 12 nucleotides matching TRBD2. V was clipped by 5 bases and J by 4 bases; unmatched bases: 4. The germline V gene has CDR1 SSHAT and CDR2 FNYEAQ (reference sequence). This CDR3 comprises 15 residues.

This clone has only a few counts. The chain combines TRBV18 with TRBJ1-5; a weak D match, TRBD1 (6 bases). The germline CDR1 and CDR2 sequences are KGHSH and LQKENI. The V gene lost 2 bases and the J gene lost 5 bases, with 16 bases spanning the gap. CDR3 length: 16 amino acids. CDR3 region: CASSPRGTEGHQPQHF. The CDR3 DNA is TGTGCCAGCTCACCAAGGGGGACGGAAGGGCATCAGCCCCAGCATTTT.

The genes are TRBV10-3 and TRBJ2-3; possibly TRBD2 for D (6 bases). Germline CDR1 and CDR2: ENHRY and SYGVKD. The CDR3 is 13 residues long. Trimming cost V 8 bases and J 0 bases, with 9 bases left between them. CDR3 sequence reads: CAIGSGSTDTQYF. The CDR3 DNA follows: TGTGCCATCGGTAGCGGCAGCACAGATACGCAGTATTTT.

A single count supports this clone. The chain recombines TRBV11-3 with TRBJ2-7; the match to TRBD1 covers 7 bases. The germline CDR1 and CDR2 sequences are SGHNT and YENEEA. The CDR3 has 14 residues. The trim removed 4 bases at V and 3 bases at J, leaving 6 bases unmatched. In nucleotides, the CDR3 is TGTGCCAGCAGCTCGTCGGGACAGAACTACGAGCAGTACTTC. Translation gives CASSSSGQNYEQYF.

For the CDR3, the DNA is TGTGCCAGCAGCTTAGGCGCGGCTTATAATTCACCCCTCCACTTT. Amino acids: CASSLGAAYNSPLHF. The V and J genes are TRBV7-6 and TRBJ1-6; D gene unclear. Germline assignment: CDR1 SGHVS and CDR2 FNYEAQ. The CDR3 contains 15 residues. Trimming removed 1 base at V and 4 bases at J, with 8 bases between.

CDR3 sequence reads: CASSRSEVVYNEQFF. CDR3 DNA sequence: TGCGCCAGCAGCCGTTCTGAGGTGGTATACAATGAGCAGTTCTTC. The rearrangement uses TRBV5-1 and TRBJ2-1; no clear D gene. The germline V gene has CDR1 SGHRS and CDR2 YFSETQ. The CDR3 covers 15 residues. Trimming cost V 4 bases and J 4 bases, with 15 bases left between them.

The chain carries TRBV2 and TRBJ2-6; D is perhaps TRBD2 (6 bases). The CDR3 sequence is 16 residues long. Trimming stripped 4 bases from V and 4 bases from J, with 14 bases between. Germline-derived CDR1 and CDR2 are SNHLY and FYNNEI. The CDR3 DNA is TGTGCCAGCAGTGCCGGCGGGACCGCGGGGGCCAACGTCCTGACTTTC. Residues: CASSAGGTAGANVLTF.

The J gene is TRBJ2-1, the V gene TRBV25-1, with 7 nucleotides matching TRBD2. The CDR3 length is 14 residues. V trimming: 5 bases; J trimming: 6 bases; junction bases outside the gene matches: 7. Germline V CDR1 and CDR2: MGHDK, SYGVNS. CDR3 sequence (DNA): TGTGCCAGCAGTAACGCGGGAGATATCAATGAGCAGTTCTTC. Translation gives CASSNAGDINEQFF.

The rearrangement uses TRBV15 and TRBJ2-1; the D gene is possibly TRBD2 (6 bases). CDR3 length equals 14 residues. Trimming cost V 1 base and J 10 bases, with 14 bases left between them. The germline CDR1 and CDR2 sequences are LNHNV and YYDKDF (reference sequence). The CDR3 here is CATSRVRVGGEQFF. The DNA of the CDR3 is TGTGCCACCAGCAGAGTCAGGGTCGGGGGAGAGCAGTTCTTC.

This rearrangement joins TRBV14 to TRBJ1-2; D is perhaps TRBD1 (6 bases). This CDR3 has 13 residues. V was clipped by 1 base and J by 4 bases, with 7 bases between them. In germline, CDR1 is SGHDN, CDR2 FVKESK. The CDR3 bases are TGTGCCAGCAGCCAAGGACAGGTCTATGGCTACACCTTC. Translated: CASSQGQVYGYTF.

The rearrangement uses TRBV7-9 and TRBJ2-2, with 8 positions matching TRBD1. This CDR3 has 16 residues. The germline gives CDR1 SEHNR, CDR2 FQNEAQ (reference sequence). V dropped 5 bases and J dropped 0; count of bases not matched to a gene: 5. CDR3 amino acids: CASSPGQGTNTGELFF. In DNA form, the CDR3 reads TGTGCCAGCAGCCCCGGACAGGGTACGAACACCGGGGAGCTGTTTTTT. Together with reference TRBV7-9 and TRBJ2-2, the CDR3 gives the full variable domain: DTGVSQNPRHKITKRGQNVTFRCDPISEHNRLYWYRQTLGQGPEFLTYFQNEAQLEKSRLLSDRFSAERPKGSFSTLEIQRTEQGDSAMYLCASSPGQGTNTGELFFGEGSRLTVL.

The chain has TRBV30 and TRBJ2-3; TRBD2 matches at 10 bases. The ends lost 8 bases at V and 6 bases at J; junction bases unmatched: 14. CDR3 length: 15 amino acids. Germline-derived CDR1 and CDR2 are GTSNPN and SVGIG (reference sequence). The CDR3 loop reads CAGRGLAGAPDTQYF. CDR3 nucleotide sequence: TGTGCCGGTAGGGGCCTAGCGGGAGCGCCCGATACGCAGTATTTT.

In its sample, this clone was seen a few times. The rearrangement joins TRBV4-1 to TRBJ2-3; a possible D gene is TRBD1 (7 bases). CDR3 length: 15 amino acids. Germline V gives CDR1 MGHRA, CDR2 YSYEKL. Trimming cost V 6 bases and J 7 bases, with 20 bases left between them. CDR3 DNA sequence: TGCGCCAGCAGAACTCAGGGGGGAAAACACAATACGCAGTATTTT. This codes for CASRTQGGKHNTQYF.

V gene TRBV7-9 combines with J gene TRBJ2-7; perhaps TRBD1 as D (6 bases). Germline V lookup: CDR1 SEHNR, CDR2 FQNEAQ (reference sequence). Trimming removed 4 bases from V and 2 bases from J, with 15 bases in between. This CDR3 is 15 amino acids long. The CDR3 coding sequence is TGTGCCAGCAGCTCCGACAGGACATCAGCCTACGAGCAGTACTTC. This translates into CASSSDRTSAYEQYF.

The chain is built from TRBV4-2 and TRBJ2-1; TRBD2 might be the D (5 bases). V lost 2 bases and J lost 0, with 8 bases in between. The germline gives CDR1 LGHNA, CDR2 YNFKEQ. The length of the CDR3 is 15 residues. Here the CDR3 reads CASSQIGSSYNEQFF. CDR3 coding DNA: TGTGCCAGCAGCCAAATAGGGAGCTCCTACAATGAGCAGTTCTTC.

This chain connects TRBV30 to TRBJ1-1; TRBD1 matches 8 bases. Germline V gene data show CDR1 as GTSNPN and CDR2 as SVGIG (reference sequence). The V and J ends lost 0 bases and 10 bases, in that order; junction bases with no gene match: 4. CDR3 length equals 12 residues. The CDR3 DNA follows: TGTGCCTGGAGTGTAGACAGGGGTATAGCTTTCTTT. Encoded protein: CAWSVDRGIAFF.

The chain joins TRBV19 to TRBJ2-3; possible D gene TRBD1, 5 bases. The CDR3 is 13 amino acids. Trimming stripped 6 bases from V and 6 bases from J, with 13 bases between. Germline values: CDR1 LNHDA, CDR2 SQIVND (reference sequence). Here the CDR3 DNA reads TGTGCCAGTAGCCCGGACAAGTGGGATACGCAGTATTTT. Amino acid sequence: CASSPDKWDTQYF. The complete variable domain, with remaining parts taken from reference TRBV19 and TRBJ2-3, reads DGGITQSPKYLFRKEGQNVTLSCEQNLNHDAMYWYRQDPGQGLRLIYYSQIVNDFQKGDIAEGYSVSREKKESFPLTVTSAQKNPTAFYLCASSPDKWDTQYFGPGTRLTVL.

The chain joins TRBV27 to TRBJ2-1, with TRBD2 identical over 10 bases. V shed 7 bases and J 7 bases; nucleotides not matched to a gene: 13. The CDR3 has 16 amino acids. Germline loops: CDR1 MNHEY, CDR2 SMNVEV (reference sequence). For the CDR3, the DNA is TGTGCCAGCAAGCAGGGGCTAGCGGGAGTAGGAAATGAGCAGTTCTTC. It is translated as CASKQGLAGVGNEQFF.